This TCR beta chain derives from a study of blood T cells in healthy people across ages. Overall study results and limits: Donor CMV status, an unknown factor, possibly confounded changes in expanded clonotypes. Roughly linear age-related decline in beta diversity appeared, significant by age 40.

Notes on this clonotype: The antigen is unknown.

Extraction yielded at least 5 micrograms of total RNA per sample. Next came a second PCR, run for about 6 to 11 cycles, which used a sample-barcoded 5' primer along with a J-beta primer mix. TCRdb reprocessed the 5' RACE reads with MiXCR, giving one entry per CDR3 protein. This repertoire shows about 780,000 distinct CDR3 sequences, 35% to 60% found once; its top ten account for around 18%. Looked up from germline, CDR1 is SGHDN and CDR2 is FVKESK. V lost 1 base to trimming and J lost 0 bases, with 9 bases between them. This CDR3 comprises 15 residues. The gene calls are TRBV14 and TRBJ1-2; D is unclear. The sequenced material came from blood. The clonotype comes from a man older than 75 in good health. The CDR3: CASSQVGGANYGYTF. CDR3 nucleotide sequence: TGTGCCAGCAGCCAAGTCGGCGGCGCTAACTATGGCTACACCTTC.